The sequence of this T cell receptor (beta chain) was determined in a study of blood T cell repertoires in COVID-19. The CDR3 has 17 residues. Data came from immunoSEQ multiplex PCR; TCRdb stores just in-frame clones and leaves some out. The sample holds 150,000 to 200,000 clones, 89% seen once. This TCR derives from a man aged 18 to 30 who had recovered from COVID-19. The V and J genes are TRBV12-2 and TRBJ2-2; the DNA was not compared with TRBD2, the D call given in the table. TRBV12-2 is a pseudogene locus. The sequencing input was peripheral blood. Here the CDR3 DNA reads TGTGCAAGTCGAGAGACTAGCGGGCCTTCGAACACCGGGGAGCTGTTTTTT. Its protein is CASRETSGPSNTGELFF.